The T cell receptor beta chain under discussion was sequenced for a study of T-cell reconstitution after alpha-beta-depleted transplantation in children. Comments on this clonotype: Its antigen is not known.

Study-wide points: Where some patients showed high TCRbeta diversity at day 60, it came from recipient T cells and thymic progenitors that had survived. Several hundred expanded graft clones reportedly gave rise to the alpha-beta T cells present about two months after transplant. Hyperexpanded clones declined; after one year, newly produced T cells mostly supplied diversity.

Using unique molecular identifiers, the investigators prepared the TCRbeta library. MiXCR, applied by TCRdb to the PCR reads, yields one record per CDR3 protein. The data show hundreds of thousands of distinct CDR3 sequences, with approximately 13% seen just once and about 2% held by the top ten. There are 15 residues in the CDR3. The J segment lost 8 bases and the V segment lost 5 bases, leaving 10 bases of the junction unmatched. The sequencing here drew on PBMCs, mostly from graft donor cells, taken 360 days after TCRalphabeta/CD19-depleted stem cell transplant. The receptor was derived from a male patient under 18 who had a stem cell transplant for acute myeloid leukemia, so the T cells may come from the graft donor. V usage is TRBV12-3 or TRBV12-4 and J usage is TRBJ2-1; TRBD2 matches at 9 bases. The CDR3 nucleotides are TGTGCCAGCAGTGAACCGGGACTAGCTCACTATGAGCAGTTCTTC. The encoded protein is CASSEPGLAHYEQFF.